A selection of T cell receptor beta chains follows, all from one sample in a study of beta chain features in type 1 diabetes. The protocol was immunoSEQ multiplex PCR, while the TCRdb copy is restricted to in-frame clones and leaves out a portion. The data show more than 250,000 clones, about 15% seen once. Material: naive CD4+ T cells from blood. Receptors were obtained from a man in his late teens or twenties with type 1 diabetes. The CDR3 runs from the conserved cysteine through the conserved F or W.

V: TRBV6-5
CDR3: CASSSVAGAGTDTQYF

V: TRBV7-8
CDR3: CASSQRQGSYEQYF

V: TRBV11-2
CDR3: CASSLAGQFSGNTIYF

V: TRBV28
CDR3: CASAGGLSYEQYF

V: TRBV19
CDR3: CASSIWDTNQPQHF

V: TRBV6-5
CDR3: CASTQMSAGRGYTF

V: TRBV7-9
CDR3: CASSSGGDGYTF

V: TRBV19
CDR3: CASSARTANSPLHF

V: TRBV10-3
CDR3: CAISDQNSNQPQHF

V: TRBV7-9
CDR3: CASSRPNPDRGLYEQYF

V: TRBV28
CDR3: CASSTGWDEQFF

V: TRBV15
CDR3: CATSRIRQGDTEAFF

V: TRBV30
CDR3: CAWDRKNNEQFF

V: TRBV20-1
CDR3: CSGRGSGELFF

V: TRBV20-1
CDR3: CSARREKLFF

V: TRBV30
CDR3: CAWSFRTPLSHYGYTF

V: TRBV19
CDR3: CASSKAPGQGAYEQFF

V: TRBV28
CDR3: CASSLGLSGGYSNQPQHF

V: TRBV2
CDR3: CASNRQGSYSPLHF

V: TRBV7-2
CDR3: CASSARDRGNIQYF

V: TRBV28
CDR3: CASSLGPLNGFRPGELFF

V: TRBV5-1
CDR3: CASSLFSGYNNEQFF

V: TRBV7-9
CDR3: CASSHPGYEGSTGELFF

V: TRBV6-5
CDR3: CASSYRGTGHF

V: TRBV5-4
CDR3: CASSLGQINSPLHF

V: TRBV27
CDR3: CASSPAARRGGQDTQYF

V: TRBV7-9
CDR3: CASSFWDRVNYGYTF

V: TRBV27
CDR3: CASSWFGQDPNTGELFF

V: TRBV7-9
CDR3: CASSLAAGVNYEQYF

V: TRBV7-2
CDR3: CASSRRLAGEQFF

V: TRBV7-2
CDR3: CASSPNRGSSPLHF

V: TRBV28
CDR3: CASSFSRAYEQYF

V: TRBV25-1
CDR3: CASSVGGSTHEQYF